This entry lists 13 T cell receptor beta chains sequenced from one sample in a study of monozygotic twins with cystic fibrosis. Some clones are missing from TCRdb's copy, which holds only in-frame ones; the method was immunoSEQ multiplex PCR. The data contain approximately 17,000 clones, about 96% of them seen just once; the ten biggest clones take up about 0.62%. The sample consisted of blood. All receptors derive from a girl aged 2-15 years with cystic fibrosis.

This clone was detected only once. The chain employs TRBV7-8 and TRBJ2-5; TRBD1 agrees at 9 bases. The V gene end was trimmed by 6 bases and the J gene end by 0 bases; junction bases not matched to a gene: 5. Germline loops: CDR1 SGHVS, CDR2 FQNEAQ. The CDR3 is made up of 15 amino acids. The CDR3 reads CASRQGAGDQETQYF. DNA of the CDR3: TGTGCCAGCAGACAGGGGGCAGGCGACCAAGAGACCCAGTACTTC.

The genes are TRBV9 and TRBJ1-2; D is possibly TRBD1 (5 bases). The CDR3 length is 15 residues. V lost 2 bases to trimming and J lost 1 base, with 12 bases between them. Germline V CDR1 and CDR2: SGDLS, YYNGEE. CDR3 nucleotides: TGTGCCAGCAGCGTCGGGACTGGAAATAACTATGGCTACACCTTC. It translates to CASSVGTGNNYGYTF.

V usage is TRBV5-1 and J usage is TRBJ2-5; D ambiguous. CDR1 and CDR2 (germline): SGHRS, YFSETQ. Trimming pared 5 bases from V and 6 bases from J, leaving 14 bases between. The CDR3 has 13 residues. The CDR3 loop reads CASRFRQEKTQYF. The CDR3 DNA follows: TGCGCCAGCAGATTTAGGCAGGAAAAGACCCAGTACTTC.

J is TRBJ2-5 and V is TRBV11-2; D is possibly TRBD1 (5 bases). The germline V and J ends were trimmed by 1 base and 5 bases, with 11 bases remaining between them. This CDR3 region has 14 residues. The germline CDR1 and CDR2 sequences are SGHAT and FQNNGV. CDR3 loop: CASSLGRTRETQYF. The CDR3 nucleotides read TGTGCCAGCAGCTTAGGAAGGACAAGGGAGACCCAGTACTTC.

A single count supports this clone. V gene TRBV30 combines with J gene TRBJ2-5; weak D call: TRBD2 (6 bases). The CDR3 loop spans 18 amino acids. Germline V CDR1 and CDR2: GTSNPN, SVGIG (reference sequence). V was cut by 3 bases and J by 2 bases, with 25 bases left in between. The CDR3 DNA reads as TGTGCCTGGAGCCTTGATCTATTCGGCGGGGACGAACAAGAGACCCAGTACTTC. Amino acids: CAWSLDLFGGDEQETQYF.

J is TRBJ2-1 and V is TRBV2, with unresolved D. CDR3 length: 13 amino acids. V was trimmed by 2 bases and J by 9 bases, leaving 11 bases between them. The germline CDR1 and CDR2 sequences are SNHLY and FYNNEI. The CDR3 DNA sequence: TGTGCCAGCAGTGAATTTGAGGTCAGTGAGCAGTTCTTC. Translating it yields CASSEFEVSEQFF. The full variable domain, completed using reference TRBV2 and TRBJ2-1, is EPEVTQTPSHQVTQMGQEVILRCVPISNHLYFYWYRQILGQKVEFLVSFYNNEISEKSEIFDDQFSVERPDGSNFTLKIRSTKLEDSAMYFCASSEFEVSEQFFGPGTRLTVL.

V is TRBV30 and J is TRBJ1-6; D remains ambiguous. This CDR3 is 13 amino acids long. V dropped 2 bases and J dropped 4 bases, with 6 bases sitting between them. CDR1 is GTSNPN, CDR2 SVGIG, per germline (reference sequence). This chain's CDR3 is CAWSPPYNSPLHF. The CDR3 DNA is TGTGCCTGGAGTCCACCTTATAATTCACCCCTCCACTTT.

This clone showed up just a few times. The chain employs TRBV6-6 and TRBJ2-1; 8 bases fit TRBD1. The CDR3 spans 13 residues. Per the germline V gene, CDR1 is MNHNY and CDR2 is SVGAGI (reference sequence). The V gene end was trimmed by 3 bases and the J gene end by 6 bases; junction bases not matched to a gene: 1. In DNA, the CDR3 is TGTGCCAGCAGTTATACAGGGGGCAATGAGCAGTTCTTC. This codes for CASSYTGGNEQFF.

This chain joins TRBV15 and TRBJ1-4; no definite D call. The CDR3 totals 17 residues. Per the germline V gene, CDR1 is LNHNV and CDR2 is YYDKDF (reference sequence). The V gene lost 0 bases and the J gene lost 4 bases, with 15 bases spanning the gap. CDR3 sequence (DNA): TGTGCCACCAGCAGAGATAGGATTTCCGGACTTAATGAAAAACTGTTTTTT. Its protein is CATSRDRISGLNEKLFF.

Regarding this clone: The junction shows a germline mismatch at one end, possibly a read error. The CDR3 DNA reads as TGTGCTAGCAGCTTGGAATCTTACCCTCCGGGGGAGCTGTTTTTT. It specifies CASSLESYPPGELFF. The chain combines TRBV7-7 with TRBJ2-2; D remains ambiguous. Per germline, CDR1 SSHAT and CDR2 FNYEAQ (reference sequence). The CDR3 extends over 15 amino acids.

This clone was recorded once. The gene calls are TRBV19 and TRBJ1-1, with a weak D call TRBD1 (6 bases). The CDR3 runs to 13 residues. V was pared by 9 bases and J by 0 bases, with 11 bases between. Germline values: CDR1 LNHDA, CDR2 SQIVND (reference sequence). The CDR3 loop reads CASVGQLNTEAFF. The DNA for the CDR3 is TGTGCCAGCGTCGGACAGTTGAACACTGAAGCTTTCTTT.

This sequence joins TRBV10-1 and TRBJ2-5, with D possibly being TRBD1 (5 bases). This CDR3 has 16 amino acids. The ends were cut back, 4 bases at V and 1 base at J, with 16 bases in the middle. The germline V gene encodes CDR1 WNHNN and CDR2 SYGVQD (reference sequence). CDR3 sequence: CASSGVSTASQETQYF. CDR3 sequence (DNA): TGCGCCAGCAGTGGGGTATCGACAGCGAGCCAAGAGACCCAGTACTTC.

The rearrangement joins TRBV6-1 to TRBJ1-5, with D perhaps matching TRBD1 (6 bases). The germline V gene has CDR1 MNHNS and CDR2 SASEGT. The V gene lost 0 bases and the J gene lost 9 bases, with 18 bases spanning the gap. The CDR3 length is 16 residues. DNA for the CDR3: TGTGCCAGCAGTGAAGCAGGGGGGGACGGCGGATGGCCCCAGCATTTT. This encodes CASSEAGGDGGWPQHF.